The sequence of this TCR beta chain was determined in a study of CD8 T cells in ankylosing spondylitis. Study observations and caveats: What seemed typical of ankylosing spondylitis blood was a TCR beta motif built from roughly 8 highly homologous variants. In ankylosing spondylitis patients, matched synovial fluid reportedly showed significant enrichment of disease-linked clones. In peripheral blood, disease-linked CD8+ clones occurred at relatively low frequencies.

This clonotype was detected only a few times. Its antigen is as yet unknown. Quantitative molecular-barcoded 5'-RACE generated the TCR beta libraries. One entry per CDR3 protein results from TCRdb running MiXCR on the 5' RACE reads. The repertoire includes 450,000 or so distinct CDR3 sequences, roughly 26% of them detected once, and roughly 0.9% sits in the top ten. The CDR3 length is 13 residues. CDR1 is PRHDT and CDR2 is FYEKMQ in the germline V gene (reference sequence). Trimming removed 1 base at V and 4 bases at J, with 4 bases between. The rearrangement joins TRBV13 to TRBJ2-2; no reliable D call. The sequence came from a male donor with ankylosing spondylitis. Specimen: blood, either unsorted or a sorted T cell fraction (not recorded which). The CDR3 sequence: CASSLEVTGELFF. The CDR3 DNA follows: TGTGCCAGCAGCTTAGAGGTCACCGGGGAGCTGTTTTTT.